The clone carrying this TCR beta chain was recorded a few times. Its antigen is still unknown. This sample stems from a study of identical twins. With template switching, a universal primer site was added, and the cDNA carried unique molecular identifiers. MiXCR was run by TCRdb on the 5' RACE reads, yielding one entry per CDR3 protein. This table holds 300,000 to 400,000 distinct CDR3 sequences, about 9% found once. Losses at the gene ends were 6 bases for V and 7 bases for J; bases not matched to a gene: 14. Germline assignment: CDR1 SGHRS and CDR2 YFSETQ. The CDR3 is 15 amino acids. Regarding the study as a whole: Twins' surplus sharing was weaker for beta out-of-frame sequences. Within cord blood, abundant beta clonotypes carried fewer insertions, but memory repertoires showed no such trend.

Source material: naive T cells sorted from blood. The receptor's source is a woman aged 50 to 60 in good health. This rearrangement joins TRBV5-1 to TRBJ2-7; 9 nucleotides match TRBD2. CDR3 DNA sequence: TGCGCCAGCACCCCGGCGGCGGGAGGGCCGGTAGAGCAGTACTTC. It is translated as CASTPAAGGPVEQYF.